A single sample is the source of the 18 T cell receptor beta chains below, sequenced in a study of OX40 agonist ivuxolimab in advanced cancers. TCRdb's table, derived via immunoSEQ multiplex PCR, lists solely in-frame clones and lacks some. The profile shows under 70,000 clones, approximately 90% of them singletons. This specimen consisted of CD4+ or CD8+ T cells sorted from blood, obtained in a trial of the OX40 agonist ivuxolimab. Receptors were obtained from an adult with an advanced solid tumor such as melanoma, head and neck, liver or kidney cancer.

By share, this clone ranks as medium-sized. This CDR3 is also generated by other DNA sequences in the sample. CDR3 nucleotide sequence: TGTGCCAGTAGTATTGGGGGCCCTAATTCACCCCTCCACTTT. It codes for CASSIGGPNSPLHF. The chain employs TRBV19 and TRBJ1-6; the D gene is possibly TRBD1 (6 bases). The germline CDR1 and CDR2 sequences are LNHDA and SQIVND (reference sequence). V lost 3 bases to trimming and J lost 6 bases, with 9 bases between them. The CDR3 has 14 amino acids.

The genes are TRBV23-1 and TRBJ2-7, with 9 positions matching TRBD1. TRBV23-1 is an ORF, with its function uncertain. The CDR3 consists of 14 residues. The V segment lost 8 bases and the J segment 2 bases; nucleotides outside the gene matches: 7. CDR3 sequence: CASWGGDRAYEQYF. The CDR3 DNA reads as TGCGCCAGCTGGGGGGGGGACAGGGCCTACGAGCAGTACTTC.

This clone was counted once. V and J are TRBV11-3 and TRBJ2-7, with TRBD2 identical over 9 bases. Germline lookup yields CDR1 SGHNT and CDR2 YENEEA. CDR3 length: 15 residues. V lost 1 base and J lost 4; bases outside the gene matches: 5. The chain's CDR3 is CASSLGSGGIYEQYF. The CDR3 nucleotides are TGTGCCAGCAGCTTAGGTAGCGGGGGCATTTACGAGCAGTACTTC.

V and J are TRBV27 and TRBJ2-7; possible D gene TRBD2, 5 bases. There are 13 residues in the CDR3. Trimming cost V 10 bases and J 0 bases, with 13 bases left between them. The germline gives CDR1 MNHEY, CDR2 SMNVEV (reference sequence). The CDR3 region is CATKTGSSYEQYF. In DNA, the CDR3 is TGTGCCACCAAGACGGGAAGCTCCTACGAGCAGTACTTC.

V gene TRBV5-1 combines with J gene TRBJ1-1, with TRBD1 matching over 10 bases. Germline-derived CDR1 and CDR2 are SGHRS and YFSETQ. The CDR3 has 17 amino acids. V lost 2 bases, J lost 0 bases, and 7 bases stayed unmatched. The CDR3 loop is CASSFYGQGVMNTEAFF. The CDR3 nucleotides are TGCGCCAGCAGCTTCTATGGACAGGGGGTAATGAACACTGAAGCTTTCTTT.

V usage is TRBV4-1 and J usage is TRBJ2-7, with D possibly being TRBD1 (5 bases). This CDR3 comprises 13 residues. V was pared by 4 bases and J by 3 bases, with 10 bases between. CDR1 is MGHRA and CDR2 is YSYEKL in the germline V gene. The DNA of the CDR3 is TGCGCCAGCAGCCGGGGCAACGGCTACGAGCAGTACTTC. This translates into CASSRGNGYEQYF.

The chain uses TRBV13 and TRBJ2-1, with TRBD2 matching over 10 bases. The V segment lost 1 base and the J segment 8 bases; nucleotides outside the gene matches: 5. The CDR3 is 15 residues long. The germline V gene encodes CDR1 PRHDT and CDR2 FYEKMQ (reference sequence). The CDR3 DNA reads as TGTGCCAGCAGCTTAGTGAGCGGGGGGGAGGATGAGCAGTTCTTC. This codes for CASSLVSGGEDEQFF.

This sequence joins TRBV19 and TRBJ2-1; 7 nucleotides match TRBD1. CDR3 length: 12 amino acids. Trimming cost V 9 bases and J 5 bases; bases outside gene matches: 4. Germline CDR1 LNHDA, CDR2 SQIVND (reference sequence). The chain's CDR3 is CASRQGHNEQFF. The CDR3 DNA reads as TGTGCCAGCCGACAGGGCCACAATGAGCAGTTCTTC.

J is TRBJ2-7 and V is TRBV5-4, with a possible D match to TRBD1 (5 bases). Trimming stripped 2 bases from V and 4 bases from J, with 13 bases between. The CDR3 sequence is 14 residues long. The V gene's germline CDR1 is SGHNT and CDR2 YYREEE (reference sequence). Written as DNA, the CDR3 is TGTGCCAGCAGCTTTACCCGTGGGGCTTACGAGCAGTACTTC. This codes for CASSFTRGAYEQYF.

The CDR3: CASSSSSGALSYEQYF. CDR3 coding DNA: TGTGCCAGCAGTAGTTCCAGCGGGGCATTATCCTACGAGCAGTACTTC. V gene TRBV27 combines with J gene TRBJ2-7, with 7 bases that match TRBD2. The CDR3 spans 16 residues. Trimming at V came to 5 bases and at J to 1 base, leaving 11 bases not matched to a gene. CDR1 MNHEY and CDR2 SMNVEV come from the germline V gene (reference sequence).

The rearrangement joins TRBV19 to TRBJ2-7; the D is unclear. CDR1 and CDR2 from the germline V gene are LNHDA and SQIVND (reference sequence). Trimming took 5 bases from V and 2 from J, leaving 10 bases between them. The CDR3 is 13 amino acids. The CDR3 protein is CASSSKSPYEQYF. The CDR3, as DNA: TGTGCCAGTAGTTCAAAGTCTCCCTACGAGCAGTACTTC.

CDR3 DNA sequence: TGCGCCAGCAGCCAAGAGGGGACAGGGGGTGGAACTAATGAAAAACTGTTTTTT. Translating gives CASSQEGTGGGTNEKLFF. The gene calls are TRBV4-3 and TRBJ1-4; 11 nucleotides agree with TRBD1. The ends lost 0 bases at V and 1 base at J; junction bases unmatched: 4. Germline V gene data show CDR1 as LGHNA and CDR2 as YSLEER. The CDR3 totals 18 residues.

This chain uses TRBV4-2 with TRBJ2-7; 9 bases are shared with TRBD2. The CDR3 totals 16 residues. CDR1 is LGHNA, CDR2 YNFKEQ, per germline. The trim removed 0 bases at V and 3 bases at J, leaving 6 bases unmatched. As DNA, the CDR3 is TGTGCCAGCAGCCAAGATGGGGCTAGCGGGGTCTACGAGCAGTACTTC. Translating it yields CASSQDGASGVYEQYF.

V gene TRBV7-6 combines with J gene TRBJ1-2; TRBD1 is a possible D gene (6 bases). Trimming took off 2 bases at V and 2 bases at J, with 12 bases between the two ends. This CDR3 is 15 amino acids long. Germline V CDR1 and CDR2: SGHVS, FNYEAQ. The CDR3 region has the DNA TGTGCCAGCAGCTTAACGTTAGGGGGGAACTATGGCTACACCTTC. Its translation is CASSLTLGGNYGYTF.

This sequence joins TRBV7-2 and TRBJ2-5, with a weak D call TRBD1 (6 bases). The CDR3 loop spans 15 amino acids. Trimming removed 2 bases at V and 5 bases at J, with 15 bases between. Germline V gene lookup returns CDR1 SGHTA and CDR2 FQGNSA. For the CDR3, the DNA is TGTGCCAGCAGCTTATACGGGACCCAGGGGGAGACCCAGTACTTC. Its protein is CASSLYGTQGETQYF.

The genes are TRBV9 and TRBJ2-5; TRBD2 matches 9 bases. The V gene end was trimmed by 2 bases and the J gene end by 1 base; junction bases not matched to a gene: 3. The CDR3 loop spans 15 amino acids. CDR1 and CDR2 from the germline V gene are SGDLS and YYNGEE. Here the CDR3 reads CASSVSGGSQETQYF. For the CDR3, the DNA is TGTGCCAGCAGCGTTAGCGGGGGAAGCCAAGAGACCCAGTACTTC.

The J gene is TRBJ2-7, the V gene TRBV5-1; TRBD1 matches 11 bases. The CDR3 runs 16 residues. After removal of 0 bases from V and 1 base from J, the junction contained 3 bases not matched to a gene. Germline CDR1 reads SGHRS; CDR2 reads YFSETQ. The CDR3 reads CASSLGDRGSSYEQYF. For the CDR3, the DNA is TGCGCCAGCAGCTTGGGGGACAGGGGGTCGTCCTACGAGCAGTACTTC.

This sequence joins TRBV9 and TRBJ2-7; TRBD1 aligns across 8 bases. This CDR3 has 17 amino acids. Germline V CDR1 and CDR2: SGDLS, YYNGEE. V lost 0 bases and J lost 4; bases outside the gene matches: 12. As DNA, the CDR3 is TGTGCCAGCAGCGTAGGGTTATTGGGACAGGAACATTACGAGCAGTACTTC. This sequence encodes CASSVGLLGQEHYEQYF.